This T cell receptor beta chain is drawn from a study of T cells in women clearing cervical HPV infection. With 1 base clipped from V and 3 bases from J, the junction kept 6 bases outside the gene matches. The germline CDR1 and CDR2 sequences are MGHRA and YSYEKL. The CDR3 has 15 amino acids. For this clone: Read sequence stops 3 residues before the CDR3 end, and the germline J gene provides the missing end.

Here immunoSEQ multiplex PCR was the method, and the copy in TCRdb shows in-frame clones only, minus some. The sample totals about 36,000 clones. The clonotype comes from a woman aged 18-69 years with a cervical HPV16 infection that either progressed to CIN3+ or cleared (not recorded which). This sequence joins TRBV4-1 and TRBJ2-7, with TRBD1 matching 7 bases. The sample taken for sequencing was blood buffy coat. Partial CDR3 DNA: TGCGCCAGCAGCCAAGCCGGGACAGTCTTCTACGAG. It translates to CASSQAGTVFYE. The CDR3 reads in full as CASSQAGTVFYEQYF.